Listed here is a single TCR beta chain. This CDR3 is 12 amino acids long. V was trimmed by 5 bases and J by 7 bases, leaving 9 bases between them. The V gene's germline CDR1 is MNHEY and CDR2 SMNVEV (reference sequence). The sample originates from a study of T-cell reconstitution after alpha-beta-depleted transplantation in children. TCRbeta library construction was performed incorporating unique molecular identifiers. TCRdb analysed the PCR reads with MiXCR anew, one entry per CDR3 protein. The sample has about 500,000 distinct CDR3 sequences, roughly an eighth seen once. The sample consisted of PBMCs, mostly from graft donor cells, taken 180 days after TCRalphabeta/CD19-depleted stem cell transplant. V usage is TRBV27 and J usage is TRBJ1-5; D is unclear. The sequence came from a female patient aged 2-9 years who had a stem cell transplant for aplastic anemia, so the T cells may come from the graft donor. The CDR3 sequence is CASSIFGQPQHF. CDR3 sequence (DNA): TGTGCCAGCAGTATTTTTGGCCAGCCCCAGCATTTT.